The clone carrying this T cell receptor beta chain occurred many times. Trimming left V 6 bases short and J 9 bases short, with 20 bases between. CDR3 length: 14 residues. Germline V CDR1 and CDR2: MDHEN, SYDVKM. The data were obtained in a study of early T cells in non-severe SARS-CoV-2 infection. Unique molecular identifiers were added to individual cDNA molecules. MiXCR, run by TCRdb on the 5' RACE reads, gives a single entry per CDR3 protein. Of fewer than 70,000 distinct CDR3 sequences in the sample, 10% to 15% were seen once. The rearrangement joins TRBV28 to TRBJ1-1; D might be TRBD1 (6 bases). Sequenced material: whole blood. The receptor's source is an adult who was a healthcare worker with PCR-confirmed SARS-CoV-2 infection or an uninfected control (not recorded which). The DNA of the CDR3 is TGTGCCAGCAGGATCCGGGCGGGGGGGGCACAAGCTTTCTTT. Its translation is CASRIRAGGAQAFF.